This T cell receptor (beta chain) came from a study of shared clonotypes between healthy human individuals. TCRdb keeps only in-frame clones here, not all; method: immunoSEQ multiplex PCR. The sample includes 2,500,000 or so clones, under 95% seen only once; the top ten take 0.37%. The germline V gene encodes CDR1 GTSNPN and CDR2 SVGIG (reference sequence). This CDR3 has 16 amino acids. The ends were cut back, 2 bases at V and 3 bases at J, with 14 bases in the middle. The sequence came from a man aged 18 to 30 in good health. Some clones in this sample may be carry-over from other donors' samples. The sequenced sample was naive CD4+ T cells from PBMCs. Sample subset: CD45RA+ positively selected. J is TRBJ2-6 and V is TRBV30, with D possibly TRBD1 on 5 matching bases. DNA for the CDR3: TGTGCCTGGAGTAATATAGGGGCCGGTGGGGCCAACGTCCTGACTTTC. As protein: CAWSNIGAGGANVLTF.